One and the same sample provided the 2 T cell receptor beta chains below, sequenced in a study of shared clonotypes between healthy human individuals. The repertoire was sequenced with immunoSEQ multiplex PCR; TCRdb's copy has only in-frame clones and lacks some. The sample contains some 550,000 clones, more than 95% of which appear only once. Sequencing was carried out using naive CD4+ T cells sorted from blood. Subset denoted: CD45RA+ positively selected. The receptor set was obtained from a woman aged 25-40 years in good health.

CDR3 sequence reads: CASSSLSSGDSYEQYF. In DNA form, the CDR3 reads TGTGCCAGCAGTTCACTTTCTAGCGGGGACTCCTACGAGCAGTACTTC. The chain couples TRBV6-5 to TRBJ2-7; 9 nucleotides agree with TRBD2. Trimming cost V 4 bases and J 0 bases; bases outside gene matches: 7. This CDR3 contains 16 residues. Germline CDR1 and CDR2: MNHEY and SVGAGI.

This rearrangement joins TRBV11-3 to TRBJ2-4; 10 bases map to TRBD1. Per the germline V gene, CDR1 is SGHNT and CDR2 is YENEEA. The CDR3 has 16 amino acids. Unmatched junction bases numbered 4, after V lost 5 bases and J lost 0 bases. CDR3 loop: CASSPGQGVAKNIQYF. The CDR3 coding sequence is TGTGCCAGCAGCCCTGGACAGGGGGTAGCCAAAAACATTCAGTACTTC.